This T cell receptor (beta chain) was recovered during a study of CD8 T cells in ankylosing spondylitis (dated by TCRdb to 2016 to 2017). The study in broad terms: T cell receptor beta repertoires were profiled in healthy donors and ankylosing spondylitis patients so that disease-linked TCR variants could be found. The whole study cohort included some 100 healthy donors and 25 or so ankylosing spondylitis patients. Peripheral blood was sampled, and synovial fluid was also collected from ankylosing spondylitis patients. Results and caveats for the whole study, not just this receptor: A TCR beta motif made up of seven or eight highly homologous amino acid variants appeared to be characteristic of blood from ankylosing spondylitis patients. According to the report, matched synovial fluid samples from ankylosing spondylitis patients were significantly enriched for the disease-linked clones. The disease-linked clones had a CD8+ phenotype and were found at relatively low frequencies in peripheral blood. Some of the motif variants had been reported before in the synovial fluid and blood of reactive arthritis patients, a finding that suggests common disease-initiation mechanisms.

The junction carries 6 bases between V and J, which are trimmed by 0 bases and 10 bases respectively. The CDR3 starts with the cysteine, ends with the phenylalanine, and has 10 residues. The only DNA kept is the CDR3, 30 bases in frame from the first base. The CDR1 and CDR2 encoded by the germline V gene are SQVTM and ANQGSEA. This clonotype was counted a few times. The clone's antigen remains unknown. Nothing much larger sits one base from this clone, and base qualities are not available. The data were produced on an Illumina HiSeq 2500. Quantitative 5'-RACE with molecular barcodes was used to prepare TCR beta libraries. The published analysis was carried out like this. A new computational method based on a probabilistic model of VDJ rearrangement was used to identify disease-linked TCR variants. The raw public reads went through TCRdb reprocessing: fastp at Q25, MiXCR clone calling, in-frame beta chains kept. Records with the same CDR3 protein are collapsed into one entry carrying the most frequent genes and DNA. What appears here as the V and J calls and clone size reflects TCRdb's work, not the paper's. This sample lists more than 650,000 distinct CDR3 sequences; over 9.5% were detected once. More than 0.5% of the sample is held by the ten biggest clonotypes.

The sequence was collected from a male donor with ankylosing spondylitis. Rearrangement joined TRBV29-1 to TRBJ1-1; confidence is insufficient to name the D gene. The sequencing input was blood, either unsorted or a sorted T cell fraction (not recorded which). The DNA sequence follows: TGCAGCGTTGAAGATCAGTTAGCTTTCTTT. Its protein reads: CSVEDQLAFF.